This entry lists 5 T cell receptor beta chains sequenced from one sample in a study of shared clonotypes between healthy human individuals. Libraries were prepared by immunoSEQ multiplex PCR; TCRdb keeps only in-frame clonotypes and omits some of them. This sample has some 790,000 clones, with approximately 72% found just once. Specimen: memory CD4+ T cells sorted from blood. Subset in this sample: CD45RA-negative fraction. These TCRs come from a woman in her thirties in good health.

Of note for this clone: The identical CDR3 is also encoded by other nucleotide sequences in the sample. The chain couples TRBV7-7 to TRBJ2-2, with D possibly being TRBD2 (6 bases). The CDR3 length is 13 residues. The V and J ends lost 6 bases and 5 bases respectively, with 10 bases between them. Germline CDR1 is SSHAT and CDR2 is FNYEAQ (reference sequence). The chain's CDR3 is CASSSGVTGELFF. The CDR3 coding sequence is TGTGCCAGCAGTTCGGGGGTTACCGGGGAGCTGTTTTTT.

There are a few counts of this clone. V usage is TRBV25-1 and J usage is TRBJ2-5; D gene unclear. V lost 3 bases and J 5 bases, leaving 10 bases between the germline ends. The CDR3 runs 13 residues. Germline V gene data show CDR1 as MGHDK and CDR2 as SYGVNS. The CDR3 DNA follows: TGTGCCAGCAGTGATCTCGTGCTGGAGACCCAGTACTTC. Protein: CASSDLVLETQYF.

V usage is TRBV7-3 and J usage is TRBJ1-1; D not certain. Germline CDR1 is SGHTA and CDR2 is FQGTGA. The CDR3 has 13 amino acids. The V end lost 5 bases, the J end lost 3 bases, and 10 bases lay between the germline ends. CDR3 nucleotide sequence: TGTGCCAGCAGCACCGGACCCGACACTGAAGCTTTCTTT. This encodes CASSTGPDTEAFF.

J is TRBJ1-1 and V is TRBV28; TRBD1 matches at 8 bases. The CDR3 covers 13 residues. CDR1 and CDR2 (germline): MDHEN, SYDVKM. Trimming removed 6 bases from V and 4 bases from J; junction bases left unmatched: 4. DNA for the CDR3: TGTGCCAGCAGCATGACAGGGGCCACTGAAGCTTTCTTT. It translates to CASSMTGATEAFF.

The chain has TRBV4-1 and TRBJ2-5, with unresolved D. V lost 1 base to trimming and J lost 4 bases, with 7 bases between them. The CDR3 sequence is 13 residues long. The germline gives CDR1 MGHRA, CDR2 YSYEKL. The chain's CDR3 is CASSQGIRETQYF. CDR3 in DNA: TGCGCCAGCAGCCAAGGGATCAGAGAGACCCAGTACTTC.